This TCR beta chain appears in the sequencing data of a study of T cells in Graves' hyperthyroidism and ophthalmopathy. Germline V gives CDR1 MRHNA, CDR2 SNTAGT. Trimming removed 9 bases from V and 5 bases from J, with 16 bases in between. CDR3 length: 14 residues. The source material, RNA transcripts, was used to amplify TCR beta CDR3 regions. TCR CDR3 regions were first amplified by RT-PCR with HTBI primers. TCRdb analysed the multiplex PCR reads with MiXCR anew, one entry per CDR3 protein. The sample carries hundreds of thousands of distinct CDR3 sequences, about 15% recorded once. The receptor was derived from a woman between 18 and 29 years old with Graves' hyperthyroidism. Source material: blood. V gene TRBV6-4 combines with J gene TRBJ1-4; maybe TRBD1 (5 bases). CDR3 nucleotides: TGTGCCAGTCGTTACGGGGACCCCAATGAAAAACTGTTTTTT. It codes for CASRYGDPNEKLFF.